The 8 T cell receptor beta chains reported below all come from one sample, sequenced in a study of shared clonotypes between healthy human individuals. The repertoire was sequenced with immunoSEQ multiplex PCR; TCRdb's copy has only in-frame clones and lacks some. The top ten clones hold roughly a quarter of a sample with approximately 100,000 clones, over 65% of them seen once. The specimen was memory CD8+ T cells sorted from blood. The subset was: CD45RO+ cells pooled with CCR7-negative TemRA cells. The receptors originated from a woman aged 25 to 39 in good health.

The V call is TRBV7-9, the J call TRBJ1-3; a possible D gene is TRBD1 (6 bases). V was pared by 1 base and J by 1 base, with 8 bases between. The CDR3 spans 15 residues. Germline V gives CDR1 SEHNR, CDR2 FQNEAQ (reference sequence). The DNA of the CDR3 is TGTGCCAGCAGCTTAGGGGGGGCTTCTGGAAACACCATATATTTT. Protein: CASSLGGASGNTIYF.

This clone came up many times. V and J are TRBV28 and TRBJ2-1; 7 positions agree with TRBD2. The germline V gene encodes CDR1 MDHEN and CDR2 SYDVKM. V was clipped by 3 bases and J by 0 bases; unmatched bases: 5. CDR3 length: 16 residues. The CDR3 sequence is CASSFGGRDSYNEQFF. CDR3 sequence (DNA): TGTGCCAGCAGTTTTGGGGGGAGGGACTCCTACAATGAGCAGTTCTTC.

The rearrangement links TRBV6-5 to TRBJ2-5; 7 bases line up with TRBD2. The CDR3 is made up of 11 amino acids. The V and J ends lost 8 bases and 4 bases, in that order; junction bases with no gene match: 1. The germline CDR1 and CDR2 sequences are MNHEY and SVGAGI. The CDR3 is CASGGGETQYF. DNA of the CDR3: TGTGCCAGCGGCGGGGGAGAGACCCAGTACTTC.

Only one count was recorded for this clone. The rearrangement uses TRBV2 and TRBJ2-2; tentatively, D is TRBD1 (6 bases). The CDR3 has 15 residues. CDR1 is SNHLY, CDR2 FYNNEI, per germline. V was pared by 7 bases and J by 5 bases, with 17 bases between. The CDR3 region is CASKPGQTKTGELFF. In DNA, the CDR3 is TGTGCCAGCAAGCCGGGACAAACCAAGACCGGGGAGCTGTTTTTT.

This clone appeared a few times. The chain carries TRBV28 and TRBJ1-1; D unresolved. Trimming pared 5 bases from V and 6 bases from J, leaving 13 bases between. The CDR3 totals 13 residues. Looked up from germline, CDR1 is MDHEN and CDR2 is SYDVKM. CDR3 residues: CASSIDVGAEAFF. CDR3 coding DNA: TGTGCCAGCAGTATAGACGTTGGGGCTGAAGCTTTCTTT. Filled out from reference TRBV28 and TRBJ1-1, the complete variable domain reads DVKVTQSSRYLVKRTGEKVFLECVQDMDHENMFWYRQDPGLGLRLIYFSYDVKMKEKGDIPEGYSVSREKKERFSLILESASTNQTSMYLCASSIDVGAEAFFGQGTRLTVV.

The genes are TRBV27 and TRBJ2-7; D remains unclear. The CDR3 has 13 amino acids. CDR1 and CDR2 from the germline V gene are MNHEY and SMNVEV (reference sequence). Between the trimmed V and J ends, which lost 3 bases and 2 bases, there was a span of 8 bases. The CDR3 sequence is CASSLSPTYEQYF. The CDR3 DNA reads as TGTGCCAGCAGTTTGAGCCCCACCTACGAGCAGTACTTC.

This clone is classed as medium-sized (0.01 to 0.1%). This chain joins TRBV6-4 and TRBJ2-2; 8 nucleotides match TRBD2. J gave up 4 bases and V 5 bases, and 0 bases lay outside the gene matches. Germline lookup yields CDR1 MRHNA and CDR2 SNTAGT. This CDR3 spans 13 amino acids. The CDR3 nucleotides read TGTGCCAGCAGTAGCGGGAGCACCGGGGAGCTGTTTTTT. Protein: CASSSGSTGELFF.

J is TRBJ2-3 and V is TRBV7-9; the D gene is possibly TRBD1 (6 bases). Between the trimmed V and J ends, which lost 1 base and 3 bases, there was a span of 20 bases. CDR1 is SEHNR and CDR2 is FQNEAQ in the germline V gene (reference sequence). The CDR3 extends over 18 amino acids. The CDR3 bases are TGTGCCAGCAGCTTAGAGACAGGCGGCCCCCCTGGGACAGATACGCAGTATTTT. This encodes CASSLETGGPPGTDTQYF.